This T cell receptor beta chain comes out of a study of T-cell memory formation after mild COVID-19. Broader study findings: Clones contracting day 15 to 85 were balanced CD4/CD8; later expanders leaned CD4+. Memory sampled before infection contained some responding clones, suggesting cross-reactive memory joined. CM and EM subsets held most contracting CD4+ clones; EMRA held CD8+ ones.

This clonotype was picked up many times. Its antigen is still unknown. The CDR3 consists of 11 residues. V dropped 5 bases and J dropped 2 bases, with 3 bases sitting between them. From germline, CDR1 is SGHTA and CDR2 FQGNSA. TCRdb used MiXCR to reprocess the 5' RACE reads, holding one entry per CDR3 protein. The sample holds roughly 480,000 distinct CDR3 sequences, about 23% seen once. The TCR originated in an adult woman who had mild COVID-19 (a few samples of this study predate the infection). Cell type and time point are not known. Sequenced input: PBMCs or a T cell subset sorted from them (not recorded which). The chain couples TRBV7-2 to TRBJ1-2, with unresolved D. In nucleotides, the CDR3 is TGTGCCAGCAGCGCCAACTATGGCTACACCTTC. It codes for CASSANYGYTF.